This TCR beta chain was retrieved from a study of blood T cell repertoires in COVID-19. Study-wide background: COVID-19 samples, acute and convalescent, were from the United States, Italy and Spain. PBMCs, B-cell-depleted T cells, or T cells provided the cDNA or gDNA that made up the material.

This CDR3 spans 13 amino acids. Germline V lookup: CDR1 MNHEY, CDR2 SMNVEV (reference sequence). J gave up 4 bases and V 5 bases, and 3 bases lay outside the gene matches. The authors' processing: Reference gene primers were amplified, and this amplification served to estimate nucleated cell counts. The repertoire was sequenced with immunoSEQ multiplex PCR; TCRdb's copy has only in-frame clones and lacks some. For V, J and clone size, that table is used; D and trimming come from the DNA. Counted here are roughly 250,000 clones, more than 70% occurring once; the ten biggest clones make up 2.1%. This rearrangement joins TRBV27 to TRBJ1-2, with 8 bases matching TRBD1. Sequencing was performed on peripheral blood. The receptor was derived from a woman in her thirties or forties who had recovered from COVID-19. In DNA form, the CDR3 reads TGTGCCAGCAGTCCGACAGGGGTCTATGGCTACACCTTC. It specifies CASSPTGVYGYTF.